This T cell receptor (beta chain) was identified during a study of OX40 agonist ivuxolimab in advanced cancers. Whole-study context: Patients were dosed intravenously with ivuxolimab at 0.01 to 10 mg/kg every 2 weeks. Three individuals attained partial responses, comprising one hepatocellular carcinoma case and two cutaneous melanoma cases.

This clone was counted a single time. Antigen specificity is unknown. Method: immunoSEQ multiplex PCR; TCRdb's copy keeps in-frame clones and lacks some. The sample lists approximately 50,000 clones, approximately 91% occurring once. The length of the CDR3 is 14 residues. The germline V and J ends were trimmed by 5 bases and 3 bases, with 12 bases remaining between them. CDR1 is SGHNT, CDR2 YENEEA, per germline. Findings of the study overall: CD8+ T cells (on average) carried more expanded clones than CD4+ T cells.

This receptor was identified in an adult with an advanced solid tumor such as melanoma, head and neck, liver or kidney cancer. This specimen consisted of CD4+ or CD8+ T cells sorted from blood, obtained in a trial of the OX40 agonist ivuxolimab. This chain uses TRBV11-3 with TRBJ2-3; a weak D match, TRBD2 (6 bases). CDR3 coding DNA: TGTGCCAGCAGCCACGGGAGTTTAACAGATACGCAGTATTTT. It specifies CASSHGSLTDTQYF.